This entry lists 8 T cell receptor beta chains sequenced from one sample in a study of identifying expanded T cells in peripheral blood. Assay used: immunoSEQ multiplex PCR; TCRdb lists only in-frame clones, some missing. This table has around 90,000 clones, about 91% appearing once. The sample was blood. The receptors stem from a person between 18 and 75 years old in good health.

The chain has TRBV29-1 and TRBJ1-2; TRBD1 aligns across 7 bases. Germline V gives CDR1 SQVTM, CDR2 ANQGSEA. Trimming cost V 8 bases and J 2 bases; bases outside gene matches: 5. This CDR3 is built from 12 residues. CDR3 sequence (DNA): TGCAGCTCCGAGACAGGGAACTATGGCTACACCTTC. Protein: CSSETGNYGYTF.

For the CDR3, the DNA is TGCGCCAGCAGTGGTAGCGGGGGAACAGATACGCAGTATTTT. The encoded protein is CASSGSGGTDTQYF. The chain uses TRBV5-1 and TRBJ2-3, with 9 nucleotides matching TRBD2. Germline assignment: CDR1 SGHRS and CDR2 YFSETQ. CDR3 length: 14 residues. J was trimmed by 3 bases and V by 5 bases; bases with no gene match: 4.

CDR3 nucleotides: TGTGCCAGCAGCTTAAGGGACGGCGCCTACGAGCAGTACTTC. It encodes CASSLRDGAYEQYF. The rearrangement uses TRBV7-9 and TRBJ2-7, with D possibly called TRBD1 or TRBD2 (5 bases each). From germline, CDR1 is SEHNR and CDR2 FQNEAQ (reference sequence). Trimming pared 2 bases from V and 2 bases from J, leaving 10 bases between. The CDR3 runs to 14 residues.

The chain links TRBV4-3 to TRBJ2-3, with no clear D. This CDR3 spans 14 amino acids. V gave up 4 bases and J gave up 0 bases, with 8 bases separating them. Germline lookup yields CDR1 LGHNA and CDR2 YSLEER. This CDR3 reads CASSPFLSTDTQYF. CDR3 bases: TGCGCCAGCAGCCCGTTTTTGAGCACAGATACGCAGTATTTT.

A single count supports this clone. In nucleotides, the CDR3 is TGTGCCAGCAGCCCCGGACTAGCGGGAGCCTACACAGATACGCAGTATTTT. Translated, it gives CASSPGLAGAYTDTQYF. The genes are TRBV5-6 and TRBJ2-3; TRBD2 agrees at 13 bases. CDR1 and CDR2 from the germline V gene are SGHDT and YYEEEE. CDR3 length equals 17 residues. With V trimmed by 4 bases and J by 2 bases, 7 bases remained unmatched.

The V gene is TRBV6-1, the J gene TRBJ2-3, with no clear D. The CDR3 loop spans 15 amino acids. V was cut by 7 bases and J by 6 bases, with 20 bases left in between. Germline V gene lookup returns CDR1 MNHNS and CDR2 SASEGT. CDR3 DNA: TGTGCCAGCATGCAGGAACCATACCATGGGGATACGCAGTATTTT. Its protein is CASMQEPYHGDTQYF.

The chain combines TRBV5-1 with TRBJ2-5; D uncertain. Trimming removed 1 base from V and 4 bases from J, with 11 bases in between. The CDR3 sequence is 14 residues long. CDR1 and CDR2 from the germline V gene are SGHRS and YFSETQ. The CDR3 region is CASSLNAVTETQYF. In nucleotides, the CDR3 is TGCGCCAGCAGCTTGAATGCAGTTACAGAGACCCAGTACTTC.

The CDR3 region is CASSLAGTGADGYTF. CDR3 DNA sequence: TGTGCCAGCAGCTTGGCGGGGACAGGGGCCGACGGCTACACCTTC. The chain couples TRBV5-4 to TRBJ1-2; TRBD1 agrees at 10 bases. The CDR3 has 15 residues. V was clipped by 0 bases and J by 8 bases; unmatched bases: 7. Germline CDR1 and CDR2: SGHNT and YYREEE (reference sequence). Together with reference TRBV5-4 and TRBJ1-2, the CDR3 gives the full variable domain: ETGVTQSPTHLIKTRGQQVTLRCSSQSGHNTVSWYQQALGQGPQFIFQYYREEENGRGNFPPRFSGLQFPNYSSELNVNALELDDSALYLCASSLAGTGADGYTFGSGTRLTVV.